Shown below are 13 T cell receptor beta chains from a single sample sequenced in a study of shared clonotypes between healthy human individuals. Data came from immunoSEQ multiplex PCR; TCRdb stores just in-frame clones and leaves some out. The sample consists of approximately 500,000 clones, about four fifths of them appearing once. The sequenced material came from PBMCs. These receptors were taken from a woman in her thirties or forties in good health. Some clones in this sample may be carry-over from other donors' samples.

This clone has a single count. Within the sample, other DNA sequences also encode this same CDR3. The rearrangement joins TRBV7-9 to TRBJ2-7; D not resolved. The germline V and J ends were trimmed by 2 bases and 4 bases, with 6 bases remaining between them. The germline V gene has CDR1 SEHNR and CDR2 FQNEAQ (reference sequence). The CDR3 has 12 residues. CDR3 in DNA: TGTGCCAGCAGCTTATCGGGTTACGAGCAGTACTTC. Translating gives CASSLSGYEQYF.

The chain recombines TRBV5-4 with TRBJ1-2; weak D call: TRBD1 (6 bases). From germline, CDR1 is SGHNT and CDR2 YYREEE (reference sequence). The CDR3 loop spans 12 amino acids. V was trimmed by 3 bases and J by 7 bases, leaving 10 bases between them. Here the CDR3 DNA reads TGTGCCAGCAGCTACCAGGGGTCTGGCTACACCTTC. Amino acid sequence: CASSYQGSGYTF. Based on the CDR3 plus reference TRBV5-4 and TRBJ1-2, the full variable domain is ETGVTQSPTHLIKTRGQQVTLRCSSQSGHNTVSWYQQALGQGPQFIFQYYREEENGRGNFPPRFSGLQFPNYSSELNVNALELDDSALYLCASSYQGSGYTFGSGTRLTVV.

The chain joins TRBV18 to TRBJ2-5; D possibly corresponds to TRBD2 (6 bases). Germline CDR1 KGHSH, CDR2 LQKENI. Between the trimmed V and J ends, which lost 3 bases and 5 bases, there was a span of 19 bases. This CDR3 is built from 16 residues. CDR3 sequence reads: CASSPTTGDLRETQYF. CDR3 bases: TGTGCCAGCTCACCTACGACGGGGGACTTACGGGAGACCCAGTACTTC.

The chain is built from TRBV11-2 and TRBJ2-5; 13 bases are a match to TRBD2. The CDR3 length is 15 residues. V lost 5 bases and J lost 4; bases outside the gene matches: 4. CDR1 is SGHAT, CDR2 FQNNGV, per germline. The CDR3 coding sequence is TGTGCCAGCAGCCCCCGGACTAGCGGGAGAGAGACCCAGTACTTC. It specifies CASSPRTSGRETQYF.

The V gene is TRBV7-9, the J gene TRBJ2-5, with 12 bases fitting TRBD1. CDR3 length equals 15 residues. V shed 4 bases, J shed 4 bases, and the junction held 4 bases outside the gene matches. Germline V gene lookup returns CDR1 SEHNR and CDR2 FQNEAQ (reference sequence). The CDR3 sequence: CASSYGTGGAETQYF. The CDR3 nucleotides are TGTGCCAGCAGCTACGGGACAGGGGGCGCAGAGACCCAGTACTTC.

This rearrangement joins TRBV4-1 to TRBJ2-1, with 7 bases matching TRBD2. The V and J ends lost 0 bases and 0 bases, in that order; junction bases with no gene match: 2. Germline CDR1 reads MGHRA; CDR2 reads YSYEKL. This CDR3 region has 16 residues. Here the CDR3 DNA reads TGCGCCAGCAGCCAAGAAGGGACTACCTCCTACAATGAGCAGTTCTTC. It specifies CASSQEGTTSYNEQFF.

The chain couples TRBV7-9 to TRBJ2-7, with a tentative D call TRBD1 (5 bases). V lost 3 bases and J lost 2, with 8 bases in between. The V gene's germline CDR1 is SEHNR and CDR2 FQNEAQ (reference sequence). The CDR3 has 13 amino acids. The CDR3 sequence is CASSFTGAYEQYF. The CDR3 DNA sequence: TGTGCCAGCAGCTTCACAGGCGCCTACGAGCAGTACTTC.

The chain combines TRBV5-8 with TRBJ2-1; D gene uncertain. V was pared by 3 bases and J by 6 bases, with 16 bases between. CDR1 is SGHTS, CDR2 YDEGEE, per germline. This CDR3 is 15 amino acids long. The CDR3 DNA is TGTGCCAGCAGCTCCGGACGGATCCTGATCAATGAGCAGTTCTTC. Protein sequence: CASSSGRILINEQFF.

This sequence joins TRBV7-2 and TRBJ2-1, with 7 nucleotides matching TRBD2. The V gene end was trimmed by 5 bases and the J gene end by 13 bases; junction bases not matched to a gene: 11. CDR1 is SGHTA and CDR2 is FQGNSA in the germline V gene. This CDR3 is 13 amino acids long. CDR3 bases: TGTGCCAGCAGCCCCGCCGCTGCGGGAGAACAGTTCTTC. It specifies CASSPAAAGEQFF.

The chain joins TRBV4-1 to TRBJ2-1; TRBD2 agrees at 12 bases. J gave up 7 bases and V 0 bases, and 10 bases lay outside the gene matches. Germline V gene lookup returns CDR1 MGHRA and CDR2 YSYEKL. This CDR3 is 18 amino acids long. CDR3 sequence reads: CASSQDFASGRGGNEQFF. As DNA, the CDR3 is TGCGCCAGCAGCCAAGATTTCGCTAGCGGGAGGGGGGGGAATGAGCAGTTCTTC.

In regard to this clone: The identical CDR3 is also encoded by other nucleotide sequences in the sample. This chain connects TRBV6-6 to TRBJ2-2, with TRBD2 as a possible D gene (6 bases). V shed 7 bases and J shed 7 bases, with 16 bases lying between them. Germline CDR1 is MNHNY and CDR2 is SVGAGI (reference sequence). The CDR3 runs to 14 residues. This chain's CDR3 is CASNEGGVVGELFF. The CDR3 DNA is TGTGCCAGCAACGAGGGAGGCGTTGTCGGGGAGCTGTTTTTT.

The chain couples TRBV14 to TRBJ2-1; D uncertain. Germline V CDR1 and CDR2: SGHDN, FVKESK. CDR3 length equals 14 residues. Trimming removed 4 bases from V and 3 bases from J, with 10 bases in between. In DNA form, the CDR3 reads TGTGCCAGCAGCCTCGTAGGGCGCTACAATGAGCAGTTCTTC. It codes for CASSLVGRYNEQFF.

This chain links TRBV5-1 with TRBJ2-5; 8 nucleotides align to TRBD2. J was trimmed by 0 bases and V by 2 bases; bases with no gene match: 9. Germline V gives CDR1 SGHRS, CDR2 YFSETQ. This CDR3 is 17 amino acids long. This CDR3 reads CASSFLGVAGNQETQYF. The DNA of the CDR3 is TGCGCCAGCAGCTTCCTCGGGGTAGCGGGGAACCAAGAGACCCAGTACTTC. Full variable domain (rest looked up from reference TRBV5-1 and TRBJ2-5): KAGVTQTPRYLIKTRGQQVTLSCSPISGHRSVSWYQQTPGQGLQFLFEYFSETQRNKGNFPGRFSGRQFSNSRSEMNVSTLELGDSALYLCASSFLGVAGNQETQYFGPGTRLLVL.